The rows below give T cell receptor beta chains drawn from one sample of a study of OX40 agonist ivuxolimab in advanced cancers. Profiling relied on immunoSEQ multiplex PCR, and the TCRdb table lists in-frame clones only, not all of them. The profile shows about 110,000 clones, 90% of them singletons. Source: CD4+ or CD8+ T cells sorted from blood, taken in a trial of the OX40 agonist ivuxolimab. Receptors originate from an adult with an advanced solid tumor such as melanoma, head and neck, liver or kidney cancer. The CDR3 runs from the conserved cysteine through the conserved F or W. A D gene is named only where the DNA matches it firmly. The size entry is marked missing in some rows and otherwise reads once, few, many or a size class.

>.|TRBJ2-1|once|TRBV10-3
CAISESGGSGTEQFF
TGTGCCATCAGTGAGTCTGGGGGGTCAGGGACCGAGCAGTTCTTC
>.|TRBJ1-5|.|TRBV4-3
CASRQNQGGGQPQHF
TGCGCCAGCAGACAAAACCAGGGTGGAGGCCAGCCCCAGCATTTT
>.|TRBJ2-2|once|TRBV7-6
CASSLMSTGELFF
TGTGCCAGCAGCTTAATGTCGACCGGGGAGCTGTTTTTT
>TRBD2|TRBJ2-1|.|TRBV2
CASRPLAAMNNEQFF
TGTGCCAGCAGGCCGCTAGCGGCGATGAACAATGAGCAGTTCTTC
>.|TRBJ2-1|.|TRBV10-3
CAISEGGGAGNEQFF
TGTGCCATCAGTGAGGGAGGGGGGGCCGGCAATGAGCAGTTCTTC
>.|TRBJ2-6|.|TRBV2
CASGSSSGANVLTF
TGTGCCAGCGGGTCCAGCTCTGGGGCCAACGTCCTGACTTTC
>TRBD2|TRBJ2-5|.|TRBV5-1
CASSYGLAERETQYF
TGCGCCAGCAGCTACGGACTAGCGGAGCGGGAGACCCAGTACTTC
>.|TRBJ2-5|.|TRBV19
CASSRGTAPETQYF
TGTGCCAGTAGCCGCGGGACAGCACCAGAGACCCAGTACTTC
>.|TRBJ2-3|.|TRBV14
CASSQDLGGTQYF
TGTGCCAGCAGCCAAGATCTGGGAGGCACGCAGTATTTT
>.|TRBJ1-6|.|TRBV18
CASSIEQSSSYNSPLHF
TGTGCCAGCTCGATTGAACAGTCAAGCTCCTATAATTCACCCCTCCACTTT
>TRBD1|TRBJ1-5|.|TRBV19
CASRTIQGGSNQPQHF
TGTGCCAGTCGAACGATACAGGGGGGGAGCAATCAGCCCCAGCATTTT
>.|TRBJ1-6|.|TRBV6-4
CASRAGLQSPLHF
TGTGCCAGCAGGGCAGGGCTTCAATCACCCCTCCACTTT
>.|TRBJ1-1|.|TRBV7-2
CASSFGWGRDTEAFF
TGTGCCAGCAGCTTTGGGTGGGGTAGGGACACTGAAGCTTTCTTT
>.|TRBJ1-3|.|TRBV11-2
CASSLERRVDGNTIYF
TGTGCCAGCAGCTTAGAACGCAGGGTTGATGGAAACACCATATATTTT
>.|TRBJ1-3|.|TRBV6-4
CASSLGRDSGNTIYF
TGTGCCAGCAGCTTGGGACGGGACTCTGGAAACACCATATATTTT
>.|TRBJ2-2|.|TRBV7-7
CASSPQGSGELFF
TGTGCCAGCAGCCCCCAGGGTTCCGGGGAGCTGTTTTTT
>.|TRBJ1-5|.|TRBV6-6
CASSYRGSDQPQHF
TGTGCCAGCAGTTATCGAGGGTCAGATCAGCCCCAGCATTTT
>.|TRBJ2-2|.|TRBV7-3
CASSFDGPPKGTGELFF
TGTGCCAGCAGCTTCGATGGGCCGCCGAAGGGCACCGGGGAGCTGTTTTTT
>.|TRBJ1-5|.|TRBV28
CASSDRQPQHF
TGTGCCAGCAGTGATCGTCAGCCCCAGCATTTT
>.|TRBJ1-1|.|TRBV4-1
CASSQGRTEAFF
TGCGCCAGCAGCCAAGGGAGGACTGAAGCTTTCTTT
>.|TRBJ1-4|.|TRBV4-3
CASSQSPATNEKLFF
TGCGCCAGCAGCCAAAGCCCAGCAACTAATGAAAAACTGTTTTTT
>.|TRBJ1-6|.|TRBV10-2
CASTDYNSPLHF
TGCGCCAGCACGGATTATAATTCACCCCTCCACTTT
>.|TRBJ1-1|.|TRBV10-2
CASSVGRWGNTEAFF
TGCGCCAGCAGTGTTGGACGTTGGGGGAACACTGAAGCTTTCTTT
>.|TRBJ2-1|.|TRBV5-1
CASSSTGTPEDEQFF
TGCGCCAGCAGCTCCACTGGGACCCCCGAGGATGAGCAGTTCTTC
>.|TRBJ1-3|.|TRBV10-3
CAISESQGNTIYF
TGTGCCATCAGTGAGTCCCAGGGAAACACCATATATTTT
>TRBD1|TRBJ1-1|.|TRBV10-3
CAIVRQGGTEAFF
TGTGCCATCGTGAGACAGGGTGGCACTGAAGCTTTCTTT
>.|TRBJ1-5|.|TRBV7-9
CASSLWAPTAGLNQPQHF
TGTGCCAGCAGCTTATGGGCCCCAACCGCGGGGTTAAATCAGCCCCAGCATTTT
>.|TRBJ2-3|.|TRBV7-8
CASSLDRSARTDTQYF
TGTGCCAGCAGCTTAGACAGGTCAGCTCGTACAGATACGCAGTATTTT
>TRBD2|TRBJ2-2|.|TRBV9
CASSVGLPVGELFF
TGTGCCAGCAGCGTGGGACTACCCGTCGGGGAGCTGTTTTTT
>TRBD2|TRBJ2-3|once|TRBV5-1
CASSLVGRGGSDTQYF
TGCGCCAGCAGCTTGGTAGGGCGGGGGGGCTCAGATACGCAGTATTTT
>.|TRBJ2-2|.|TRBV6-5
CASGRGPGELFF
TGTGCCTCAGGAAGGGGTCCCGGGGAGCTGTTTTTT
>.|TRBJ2-5|once|TRBV7-2
CASSLQRRETQYF
TGTGCCAGCAGCTTACAGCGCCGTGAGACCCAGTACTTC
>.|TRBJ2-7|.|TRBV6-5
CASSARDEKGGQYF
TGTGCCAGCAGTGCCAGGGACGAGAAAGGGGGGCAGTACTTC
>.|TRBJ1-4|.|TRBV27
CASSPSGNSNEKLFF
TGTGCCAGCAGCCCCTCGGGGAATTCTAATGAAAAACTGTTTTTT
>.|TRBJ1-2|few|TRBV28
CASVANYGYTF
TGTGCCAGCGTAGCTAACTATGGCTACACCTTC
>.|TRBJ1-6|.|TRBV14
CASSQEVEPRHSPLHF
TGTGCCAGCAGCCAAGAAGTCGAACCCAGGCATTCACCCCTCCACTTT
>TRBD2|TRBJ2-1|.|TRBV4-1
CASSPTGVGSGESNEQFF
TGCGCCAGCAGCCCTACAGGAGTGGGCAGCGGGGAATCCAATGAGCAGTTCTTC
>.|TRBJ1-1|.|TRBV28
CATRDRLRSFF
TGTGCCACTAGAGACAGGTTGAGATCTTTCTTT
>TRBD1|TRBJ2-5|once|TRBV5-8
CASRGADRAQETQYF
TGTGCCAGCAGGGGGGCAGACAGGGCCCAAGAGACCCAGTACTTC
>TRBD2|TRBJ2-7|.|TRBV18
CASSPPTSGGTYEQYF
TGTGCCAGCTCACCACCTACTAGCGGGGGCACCTACGAGCAGTACTTC
>.|TRBJ1-5|.|TRBV12-5
CASGLAYSNQPQHF
TGTGCTAGTGGTTTGGCCTATAGCAATCAGCCCCAGCATTTT
>.|TRBJ1-2|.|TRBV7-9
CASSDSPNYGYTF
TGTGCCAGCAGCGACAGTCCTAACTATGGCTACACCTTC
>.|TRBJ2-7|.|TRBV6-6
CASSMSIYEQYF
TGTGCCAGCAGTATGTCTATTTACGAGCAGTACTTC
>TRBD1|TRBJ1-4|once|TRBV10-1
CASNYRGGGRAPSYNEKLFF
TGCGCCAGCAACTACCGGGGAGGGGGCCGCGCCCCCTCATATAATGAAAAACTGTTTTTT
>.|TRBJ2-1|once|TRBV4-1
CASSQVQGYNEQFF
TGCGCCAGCAGCCAAGTGCAAGGGTACAATGAGCAGTTCTTC
>.|TRBJ2-1|.|TRBV9
CASSVGSGTYNEQFF
TGTGCCAGCAGCGTAGGGTCAGGGACCTACAATGAGCAGTTCTTC
>.|TRBJ2-7|.|TRBV5-1
CASSLGPGSYEQYF
TGCGCCAGCAGCTTGGGCCCCGGCTCCTACGAGCAGTACTTC
>.|TRBJ1-4|.|TRBV7-8
CASSLDSATNEKLFF
TGTGCCAGCAGCTTAGACAGTGCAACTAATGAAAAACTGTTTTTT